Listed below are T cell receptor beta chains from one sample, sequenced in a study of T cell changes during pregnancy in multiple sclerosis. Assay used: immunoSEQ multiplex PCR; TCRdb lists only in-frame clones, some missing. The sample carries about 43,000 clones, roughly 93% recorded once. The sample comprised PBMCs (not recorded whether the cells were cultured). All receptors derive from a female donor with multiple sclerosis, enrolled in a pregnancy study. Both conserved end residues are part of each CDR3. The order of the fields is CDR3 DNA, CDR3 protein, D gene, V gene, J gene, clone size. D genes are given only for firm matches. Only part of the rows carry a size: once, few, many, or a class if the clone is expanded.

TGTGCCAGTAGGGGCCAGGATCAAGCCAAAAACATTCAGTACTTC	CASRGQDQAKNIQYF	.	TRBV19	TRBJ2-4	once
TGTGCCAGCGGACGCCAGGGACTAGCGGGAGTCGATGAGCAGTTCTTC	CASGRQGLAGVDEQFF	TRBD2	TRBV2	TRBJ2-1	.
TGTGCCAGCAGTTTTGAGGGGATAGTATATCAGCCCCAGCATTTT	CASSFEGIVYQPQHF	.	TRBV28	TRBJ1-5	.
TGTGCCAGCAGTTCAGCAGCCAAAAACATTCAGTACTTC	CASSSAAKNIQYF	.	TRBV27	TRBJ2-4	.
TGTGCCAGCAGCTGGATACAGGGGTCTGGGGCCAACGTCCTGACTTTC	CASSWIQGSGANVLTF	TRBD1	TRBV5-6	TRBJ2-6	.
TGTGCCAGCAGGCGGGACAGACAAGATCAGCCCCAGCATTTT	CASRRDRQDQPQHF	TRBD1	TRBV2	TRBJ1-5	.
TGCGCCAGCAGCTTGGACGTAGCGGGAGGGGGGCAAGGGACCCAGTACTTC	CASSLDVAGGGQGTQYF	TRBD2	TRBV5-1	TRBJ2-5	.
TGTGCCAGCAGCGTTAGCGGGAGGCTCTACGAGCAGTACTTC	CASSVSGRLYEQYF	TRBD2	TRBV7-9	TRBJ2-7	.
TGTGCCAGCAGTTACTCTCGCGGACCCTACGAGCAGTACTTC	CASSYSRGPYEQYF	.	TRBV6-5	TRBJ2-7	.
TGTGCCAGCATCGAGCGTAGCGCTGAGCAGTTCTTC	CASIERSAEQFF	.	TRBV2	TRBJ2-1	.
TGCGCCAGCAGCTTGAGGGAGACAGGAACCTACAATGAGCAGTTCTTC	CASSLRETGTYNEQFF	.	TRBV5-1	TRBJ2-1	.
TGTGCCAGCAGTCCTACAGGGTACGATGGCTACACCTTC	CASSPTGYDGYTF	.	TRBV6-1	TRBJ1-2	.
TGTGCCAGCAGCTTAGCGCCGGGGGGGAACACCGGGGAGCTGTTTTTT	CASSLAPGGNTGELFF	TRBD2	TRBV7-2	TRBJ2-2	.
TGTGCCAGCAGCCAAGCGGAAACGTGGGGCTACACCTTC	CASSQAETWGYTF	.	TRBV4-2	TRBJ1-2	.
TGTGCCTGGAGCCAGGGCTATTGGGAGGACACTGAAGCTTTCTTT	CAWSQGYWEDTEAFF	.	TRBV30	TRBJ1-1	.
TGCGCCAGCAGCGTTGACAGGGCAGATACGCAGTATTTT	CASSVDRADTQYF	TRBD1	TRBV5-1	TRBJ2-3	.
TGCGCCAGCAGTGGCGTCCAGAACACTGAAGCTTTCTTT	CASSGVQNTEAFF	.	TRBV5-1	TRBJ1-1	.
TGTGCCAGTAGTATAGACAGGGCCACCGAGCGGCCCCAGCATTTT	CASSIDRATERPQHF	.	TRBV19	TRBJ1-5	.
TGTGCCAGCAGCTACCCTACCGGGACAGGGGGCACTGAAGCTTTCTTT	CASSYPTGTGGTEAFF	TRBD1	TRBV7-9	TRBJ1-1	.
TGTGCCAGCAGTTTCTATGAGGGCCCACCGTACAATGAGCAGTTCTTC	CASSFYEGPPYNEQFF	.	TRBV28	TRBJ2-1	.
TGTGCCAGTAGGCGATACTGGGGGCGCGAGACGTTCGGGCGGGCCGGGCCCTACAATCAGCCCCAGCATTTT	CASRRYWGRETFGRAGPYNQPQHF	.	TRBV19	TRBJ1-5	.
TGTGCCATCAGTGGAGAAACAGCCGGCCACTCCTACAATGAGCAGTTCTTC	CAISGETAGHSYNEQFF	.	TRBV10-3	TRBJ2-1	.
TGTGCCAGCAGCCACGAGAGGGGTTCGCGTGGGGCCAACGTCCTGACTTTC	CASSHERGSRGANVLTF	.	TRBV7-9	TRBJ2-6	.
TGCAGCGTTGAAGGGGCGGGGGGCCGGCCTGATACGCAGTATTTT	CSVEGAGGRPDTQYF	TRBD2	TRBV29-1	TRBJ2-3	.
TGTGCCTGGAGTGGGTCAAGCTCTGGAAACACCATATATTTT	CAWSGSSSGNTIYF	.	TRBV30	TRBJ1-3	.
TGTGCCAGCTCACCATCGGGGGGATGGAGCACAGATACGCAGTATTTT	CASSPSGGWSTDTQYF	TRBD2	TRBV18	TRBJ2-3	.
TGTGCCTGGAAGGGGGCTGGAAACACCATATATTTT	CAWKGAGNTIYF	.	TRBV30	TRBJ1-3	once
TGTGCCAGCAGCTCCGGACAGGATCAGCCCCAGCATTTT	CASSSGQDQPQHF	TRBD1	TRBV11-1	TRBJ1-5	few
TGCGCCAGCAGCCAAGTGACCGGATATGGCTACACCTTC	CASSQVTGYGYTF	.	TRBV4-1	TRBJ1-2	.
TGTGCCAGCAGCGCTAACAGGGGGGGAACCGGGGAGCTGTTTTTT	CASSANRGGTGELFF	.	TRBV9	TRBJ2-2	.
TGCAGCGTTGGGACAGGTGCGGGGTTAGGTGAAAAACTGTTTTTT	CSVGTGAGLGEKLFF	TRBD1	TRBV29-1	TRBJ1-4	.
TGTGCCAGCAGCCGGGTCGGACAGGGTCCGAAGCGGGGTGAGCAGTTCTTC	CASSRVGQGPKRGEQFF	.	TRBV5-4	TRBJ2-1	.
TGTGCCAGCAGTACAACTAGCGGGAGATACAATGAGCAGTTCTTC	CASSTTSGRYNEQFF	TRBD2	TRBV11-3	TRBJ2-1	.
TGTGCCAGCAGCCAGGACTACTCCTACGAGCAGTACTTC	CASSQDYSYEQYF	.	TRBV11-1	TRBJ2-7	.